The TCR beta chain described here comes from a study of tissue T cells after allogeneic stem cell transplantation. TCRbeta CDR3 was sequenced at survey depth with template counts. TCRdb's table, derived via immunoSEQ multiplex PCR, lists solely in-frame clones and lacks some. This table holds 7,500 to 8,000 clones, 36% found once. Turning to this clone: Its antigen is unidentified. The genes are named according to mouse.

Specified time point: mouse harvest day 14 after allogeneic transplant. The graft held 10^6 splenic CD5+ T cells and 10^7 T-cell-depleted bone marrow cells. The study's findings and limits: Only a limited share of tissue TCRs appeared in blood or spleen. Shared clones across patients were few; motif clustering revealed tissue-specific shared signatures.

The TCR was taken from a female BALB/c mouse given C57BL/6 T cells with graft-versus-host disease after an allogeneic hematopoietic cell transplant. Sequencing input: skin.

CDR3 DNA, as far as it was read: TGTGCCAGCAGCCCTTACTGGGGGGGCGGTGAACAGTAC. Protein sequence: CASSPYWGGGEQY. The complete CDR3 sequence is CASSPYWGGGEQYF. V and J are TRBV3 and TRBJ2-7, with 11 bases aligning to TRBD2. The read stops 1 residue short of the end of the CDR3; the missing end is completed from the germline J gene. The CDR3 spans 14 residues. Per the germline V gene, CDR1 is SNHLY and CDR2 is FYNGKV (reference sequence). The V and J ends lost 5 bases and 6 bases, in that order; junction bases with no gene match: 6.